This T cell receptor beta chain came from a study of blood T cell repertoires in COVID-19. Study details: The United States, Italy and Spain supplied acute and convalescent COVID-19 samples. PBMCs, B-cell-depleted T cells, or T cells were the source of the cDNA or gDNA that made up the material.

Per the authors' pipeline: Amplification with reference gene primers provided the estimates of nucleated cell counts. The method was immunoSEQ multiplex PCR; TCRdb's version includes in-frame clones alone and lacks a portion of them. V, J and clone size are taken as reported in that table, and D and trimming were inferred from the DNA itself. The table has tens of thousands of clones, over 90% seen once. The J segment lost 3 bases and the V segment lost 4 bases, leaving 1 base of the junction unmatched. Germline V gene sequence: CDR1 MRHNA, CDR2 SNTAGT. CDR3 size: 14 residues. The sample was peripheral blood. This chain connects TRBV6-4 to TRBJ2-2; TRBD1 aligns across 8 bases. The clonotype originates from a male donor with active COVID-19. The CDR3 DNA is TGTGCCAGCAGTGCGACAGGGGACACCGGGGAGCTGTTTTTT. It specifies CASSATGDTGELFF.